The clone carrying this T cell receptor (beta chain) was found many times. Its antigen is not identified. The TCRbeta library incorporated unique molecular identifiers. TCRdb re-called the PCR reads through MiXCR, storing one row per CDR3 protein. The sample includes hundreds of thousands of distinct CDR3 sequences, 10% to 15% seen only once; the top ten take 0.79%. This CDR3 is 14 amino acids long. Trimming took 0 bases from V and 4 from J, leaving 10 bases between them. The data belong to a study of T-cell reconstitution after alpha-beta-depleted transplantation in children. General study results and limits: Expanded graft clones, several hundred of them, were reportedly the source of alpha-beta T cells about two months after transplant.

The TCR comes from a girl aged 2 to 9 with congenital amegakaryocytic thrombocytopenia, due to receive a stem cell transplant. The J gene is TRBJ2-7, the V gene TRBV12-3 or TRBV12-4, with D unclear. The sample here was PBMCs, taken before TCRalphabeta/CD19-depleted stem cell transplant. The CDR3 DNA sequence: TGTGCCAGCAGTTTAGCCCCCTTCGGGTACGAGCAGTACTTC. It yields the protein CASSLAPFGYEQYF.